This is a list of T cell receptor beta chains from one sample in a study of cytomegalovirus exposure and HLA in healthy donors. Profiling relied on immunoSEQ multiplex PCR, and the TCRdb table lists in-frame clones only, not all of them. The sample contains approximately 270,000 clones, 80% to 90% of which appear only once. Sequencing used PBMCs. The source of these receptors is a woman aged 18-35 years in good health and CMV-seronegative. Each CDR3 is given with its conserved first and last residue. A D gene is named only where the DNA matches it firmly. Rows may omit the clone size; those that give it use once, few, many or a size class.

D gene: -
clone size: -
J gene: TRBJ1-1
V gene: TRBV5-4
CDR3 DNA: TGTGCCAGCAGCTTTGCCCGGGGGGACACTGAAGCTTTCTTT
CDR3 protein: CASSFARGDTEAFF

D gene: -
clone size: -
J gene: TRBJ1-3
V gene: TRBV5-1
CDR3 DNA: TGCGCCAGCAGCTTGGCCGTAGGGGACACCATATATTTT
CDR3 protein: CASSLAVGDTIYF

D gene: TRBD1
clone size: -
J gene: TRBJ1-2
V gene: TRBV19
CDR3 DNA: TGTGCCAGTAGTGACCTCGGACAGGGAGGCTATGGCTACACCTTC
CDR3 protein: CASSDLGQGGYGYTF

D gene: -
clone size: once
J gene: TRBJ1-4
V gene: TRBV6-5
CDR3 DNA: TGTGCCAGCAGTTACTCTTCAGTTAATGAAAAACTGTTTTTT
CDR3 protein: CASSYSSVNEKLFF

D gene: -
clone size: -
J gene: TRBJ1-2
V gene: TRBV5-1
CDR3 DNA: TGCGCCAGCAGCTTGGAAGGGGACTATGGCTACACCTTC
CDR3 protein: CASSLEGDYGYTF

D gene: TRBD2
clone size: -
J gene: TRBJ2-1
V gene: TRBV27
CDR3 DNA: TGTGCCAGCAGTACACTAGCGGGGTCGAGTGAGCAGTTCTTC
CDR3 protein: CASSTLAGSSEQFF

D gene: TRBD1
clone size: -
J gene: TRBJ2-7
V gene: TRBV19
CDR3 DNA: TGTGCCAGTAGTATGACAGGGACCTCCTACGAGCAGTACTTC
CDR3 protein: CASSMTGTSYEQYF

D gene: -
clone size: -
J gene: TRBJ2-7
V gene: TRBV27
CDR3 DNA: TGTGCCAGCAGCGGGGGTGGCTACGAGCAGTACTTC
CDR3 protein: CASSGGGYEQYF

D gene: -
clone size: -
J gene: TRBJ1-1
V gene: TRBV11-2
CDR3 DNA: TGTGCCAGCAGCTTTCTGGCCTATCGGAGGGTTAACACTGAAGCTTTCTTT
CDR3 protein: CASSFLAYRRVNTEAFF

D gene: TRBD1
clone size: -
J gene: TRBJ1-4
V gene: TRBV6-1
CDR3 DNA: TGTGCCAGCAGTCTGGACAGGGTTCTTGAAAAACTGTTTTTT
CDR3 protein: CASSLDRVLEKLFF

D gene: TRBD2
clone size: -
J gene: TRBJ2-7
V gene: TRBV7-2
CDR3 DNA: TGTGCCAGCAGCTCCCGGGGACTAGACGTATACGAGCAGTACTTC
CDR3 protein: CASSSRGLDVYEQYF

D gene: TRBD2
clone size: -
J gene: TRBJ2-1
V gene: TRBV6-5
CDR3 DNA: TGTGCCAGCAGTTTATCCGGGGGGGCCCAGTACAATGAGCAGTTCTTC
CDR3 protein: CASSLSGGAQYNEQFF

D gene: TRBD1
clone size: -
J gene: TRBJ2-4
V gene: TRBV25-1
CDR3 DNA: TGTGCCAGCAGTGAAGAGGGGACAGGGGGAACCAAAAACATTCAGTACTTC
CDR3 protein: CASSEEGTGGTKNIQYF

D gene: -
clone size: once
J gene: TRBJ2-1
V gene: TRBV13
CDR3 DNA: TGTGCCAGCCACGGGGGGACAGGATACAATGAGCAGTTCTTC
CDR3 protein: CASHGGTGYNEQFF

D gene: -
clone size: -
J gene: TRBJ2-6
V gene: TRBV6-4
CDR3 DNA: TGTGCCAGCAGCACACAGGGAACTGGGGCCAACGTCCTGACTTTC
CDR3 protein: CASSTQGTGANVLTF

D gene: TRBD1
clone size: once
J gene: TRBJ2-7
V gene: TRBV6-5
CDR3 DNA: TGTGCCAGCAGTTACACGGGACAGGGGAGGGGCGACGAGCAGTACTTC
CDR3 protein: CASSYTGQGRGDEQYF

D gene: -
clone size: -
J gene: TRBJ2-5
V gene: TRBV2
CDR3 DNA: TGTGCCACCTCTACAGGGTCTGAGACCCAGTACTTC
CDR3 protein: CATSTGSETQYF

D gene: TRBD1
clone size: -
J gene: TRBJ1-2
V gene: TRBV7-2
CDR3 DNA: TGTGCCAGCAGCTTAGGTGGGGGGACAGGGGGCAGGAGCTACACCTTC
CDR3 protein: CASSLGGGTGGRSYTF

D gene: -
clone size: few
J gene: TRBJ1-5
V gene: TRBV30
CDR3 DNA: TGTGCCTGGAGCGCTTATGGGGAGAAGCCCCAGCATTTT
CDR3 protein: CAWSAYGEKPQHF

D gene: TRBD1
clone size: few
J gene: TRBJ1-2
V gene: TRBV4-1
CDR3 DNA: TGCGCCAGCAGCCAAGCGACAGGGTTTAATGGCTACACCTTC
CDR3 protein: CASSQATGFNGYTF

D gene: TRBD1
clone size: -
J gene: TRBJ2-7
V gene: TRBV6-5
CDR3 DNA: TGTGCCAGCAGCTCCCGACAGGGGGTTAATTACGAGCAGTACTTC
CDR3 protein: CASSSRQGVNYEQYF

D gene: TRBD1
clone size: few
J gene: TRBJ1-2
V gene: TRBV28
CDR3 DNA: TGTGCCAGCAGATATTCGTCGGGACAGGGGACCGCCTTAGGCTACACCTTC
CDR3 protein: CASRYSSGQGTALGYTF

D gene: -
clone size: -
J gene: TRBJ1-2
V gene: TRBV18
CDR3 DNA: TGTGCCAGTTCCACAGGGCAGAACTATGGCTACACCTTC
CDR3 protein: CASSTGQNYGYTF

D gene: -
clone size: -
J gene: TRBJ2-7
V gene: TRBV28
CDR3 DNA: TGTGCCAGCAGTCCTACTAGAACCTCCGGGCAGTACTTC
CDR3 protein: CASSPTRTSGQYF

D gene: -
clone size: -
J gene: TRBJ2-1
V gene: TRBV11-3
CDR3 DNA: TGTGCCAGCAGCTTAGGCAGAAGCAATGAGCAGTTCTTC
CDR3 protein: CASSLGRSNEQFF

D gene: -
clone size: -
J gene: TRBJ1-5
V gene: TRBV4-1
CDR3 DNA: TGCGCCAGCAGCCAAGATGGCCAGGGAAACCAGCCCCAGCATTTT
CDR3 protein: CASSQDGQGNQPQHF

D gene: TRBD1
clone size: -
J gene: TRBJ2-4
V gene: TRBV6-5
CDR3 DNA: TGTGCCAGCAGTTACGACAGGGAGAACATTCAGTACTTC
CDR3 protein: CASSYDRENIQYF

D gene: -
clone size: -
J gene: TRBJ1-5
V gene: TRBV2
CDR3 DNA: TGTGCCAGCAGTGAATTGTCGCAGGGCAACCAGCCCCAGCATTTT
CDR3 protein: CASSELSQGNQPQHF

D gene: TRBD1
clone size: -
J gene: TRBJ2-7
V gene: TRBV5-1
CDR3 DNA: TGCGCCAGCAGGAGGGACAGGGAAGCCTACGAGCAGTACTTC
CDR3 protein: CASRRDREAYEQYF

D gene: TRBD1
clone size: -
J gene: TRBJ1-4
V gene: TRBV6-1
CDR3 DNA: TGTGCCAGCAGTGACGGGACAGTTAATGAAAAACTGTTTTTT
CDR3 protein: CASSDGTVNEKLFF

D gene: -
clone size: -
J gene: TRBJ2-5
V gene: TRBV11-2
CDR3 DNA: TGTGCCAGCAGCTTGGGGGGGGCGGCGGAGACCCAGTACTTC
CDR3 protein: CASSLGGAAETQYF

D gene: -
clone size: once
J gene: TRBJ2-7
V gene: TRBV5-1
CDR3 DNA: TGCGCCAGCAGCTTGGAAGGGGACGAGCAGTACTTC
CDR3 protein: CASSLEGDEQYF

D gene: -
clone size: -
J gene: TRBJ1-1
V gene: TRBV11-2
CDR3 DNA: TGTGCCAGCAGATACATCAGGAACACTGAAGCTTTCTTT
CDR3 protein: CASRYIRNTEAFF

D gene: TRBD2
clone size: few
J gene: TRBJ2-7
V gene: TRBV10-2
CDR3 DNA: TGCGCCAGCGGGATTAGCGGGAGGAGCGAGCAGTACTTC
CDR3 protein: CASGISGRSEQYF

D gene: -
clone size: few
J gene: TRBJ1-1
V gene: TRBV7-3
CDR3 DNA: TGTGCCAGCAGCGCCGTTCCTCGGGGGGTAACTTTCTTT
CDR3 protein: CASSAVPRGVTFF

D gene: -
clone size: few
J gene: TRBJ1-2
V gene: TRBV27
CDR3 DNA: TGTGCCAGCAGTTTTCGGGCCCTGAGGGACTATGGCTACACCTTC
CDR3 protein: CASSFRALRDYGYTF

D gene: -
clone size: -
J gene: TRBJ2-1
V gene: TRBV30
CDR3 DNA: TGTGCCTGGGTCTCCACAGATTACAATGAGCAGTTCTTC
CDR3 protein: CAWVSTDYNEQFF

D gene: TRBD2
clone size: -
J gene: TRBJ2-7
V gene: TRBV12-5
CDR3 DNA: TGTGCTAGTGGTTTGGTCCGGACAGGACTGATTCGGACTAGCGGGAGATCATCCTACGAGCAGTACTTC
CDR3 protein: CASGLVRTGLIRTSGRSSYEQYF

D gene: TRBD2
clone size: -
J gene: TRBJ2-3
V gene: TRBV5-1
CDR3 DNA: TGCGCCAGCAGCTTGGGGGGACTAGCGGATAACACAGATACGCAGTATTTT
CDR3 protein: CASSLGGLADNTDTQYF